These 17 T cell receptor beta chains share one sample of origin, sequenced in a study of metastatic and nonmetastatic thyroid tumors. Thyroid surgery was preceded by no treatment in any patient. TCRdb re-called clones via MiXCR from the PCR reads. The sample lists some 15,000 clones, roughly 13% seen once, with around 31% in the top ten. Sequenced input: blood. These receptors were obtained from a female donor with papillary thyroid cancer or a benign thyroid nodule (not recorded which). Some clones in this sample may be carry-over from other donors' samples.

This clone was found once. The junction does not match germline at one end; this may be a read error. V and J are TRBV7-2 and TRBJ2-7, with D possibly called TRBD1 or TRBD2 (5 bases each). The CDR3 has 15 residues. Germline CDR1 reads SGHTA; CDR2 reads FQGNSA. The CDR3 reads CASSEQIAWGHEHYF. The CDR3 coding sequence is TGTGCCAGCAGCGAACAAATAGCGTGGGGCCACGAGCATTACTTC.

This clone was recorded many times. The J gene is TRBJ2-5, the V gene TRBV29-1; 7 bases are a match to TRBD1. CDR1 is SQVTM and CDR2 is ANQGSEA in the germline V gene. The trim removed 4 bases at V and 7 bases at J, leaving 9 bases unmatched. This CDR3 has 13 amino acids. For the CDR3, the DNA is TGCAGCGTTGGAGCAGGGGGTCACGGGACCCAGTACTTC. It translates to CSVGAGGHGTQYF.

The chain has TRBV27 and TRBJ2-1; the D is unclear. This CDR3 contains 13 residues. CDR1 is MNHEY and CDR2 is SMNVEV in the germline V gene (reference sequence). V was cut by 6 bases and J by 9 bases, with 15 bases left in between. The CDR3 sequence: CASREIPQGEQFF. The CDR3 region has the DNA TGTGCCAGCAGGGAAATCCCGCAAGGTGAGCAGTTCTTC.

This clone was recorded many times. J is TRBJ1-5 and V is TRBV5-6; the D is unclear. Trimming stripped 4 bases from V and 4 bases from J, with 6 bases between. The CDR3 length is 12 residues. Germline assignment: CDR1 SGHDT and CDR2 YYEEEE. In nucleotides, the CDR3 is TGTGCCAGCAGCGAGGGAAATCAGCCCCAGCATTTT. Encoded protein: CASSEGNQPQHF.

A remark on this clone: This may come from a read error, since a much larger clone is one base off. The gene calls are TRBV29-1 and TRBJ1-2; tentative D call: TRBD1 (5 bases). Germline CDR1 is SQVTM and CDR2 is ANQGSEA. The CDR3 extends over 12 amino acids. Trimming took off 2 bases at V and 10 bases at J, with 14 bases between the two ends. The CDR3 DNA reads TGCAGCGTTGAAATATGGGGCGGTGTCTACACCTTC. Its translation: CSVEIWGGVYTF.

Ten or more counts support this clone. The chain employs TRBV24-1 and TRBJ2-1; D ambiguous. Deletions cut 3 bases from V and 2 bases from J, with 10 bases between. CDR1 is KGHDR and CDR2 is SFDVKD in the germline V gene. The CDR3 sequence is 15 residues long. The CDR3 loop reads CATSDRGPAYNEQFF. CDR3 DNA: TGTGCCACCAGTGATCGCGGCCCAGCCTACAATGAGCAGTTCTTC.

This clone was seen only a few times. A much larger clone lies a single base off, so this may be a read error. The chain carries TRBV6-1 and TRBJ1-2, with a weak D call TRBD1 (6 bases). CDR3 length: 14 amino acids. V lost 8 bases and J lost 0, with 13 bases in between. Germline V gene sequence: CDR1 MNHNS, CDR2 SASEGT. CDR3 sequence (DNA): TGTGCCAGCGATCCGGACAGAGCTAACTATGGCTACACCTTC. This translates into CASDPDRANYGYTF.

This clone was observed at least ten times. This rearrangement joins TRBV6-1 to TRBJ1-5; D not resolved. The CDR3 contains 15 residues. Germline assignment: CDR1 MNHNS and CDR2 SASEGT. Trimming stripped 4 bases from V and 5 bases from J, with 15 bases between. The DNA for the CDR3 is TGTGCCAGCAGTGGTAGTGGGGTTTGGGATCAGCCCCAGCATTTT. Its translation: CASSGSGVWDQPQHF.

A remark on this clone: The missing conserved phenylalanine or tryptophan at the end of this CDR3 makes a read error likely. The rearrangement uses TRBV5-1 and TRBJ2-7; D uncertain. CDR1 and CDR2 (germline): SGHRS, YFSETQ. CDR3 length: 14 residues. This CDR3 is CDSSLEGVSYEQYL. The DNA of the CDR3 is TGCGACAGCAGCTTGGAAGGCGTCTCCTACGAGCAGTACCTC.

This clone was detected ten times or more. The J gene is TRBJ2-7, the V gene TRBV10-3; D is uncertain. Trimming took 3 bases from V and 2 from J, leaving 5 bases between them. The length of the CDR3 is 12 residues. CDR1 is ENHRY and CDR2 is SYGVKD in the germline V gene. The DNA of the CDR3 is TGTGCCATCAGTGACAGGCCCTACGAGCAGTACTTC. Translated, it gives CAISDRPYEQYF.

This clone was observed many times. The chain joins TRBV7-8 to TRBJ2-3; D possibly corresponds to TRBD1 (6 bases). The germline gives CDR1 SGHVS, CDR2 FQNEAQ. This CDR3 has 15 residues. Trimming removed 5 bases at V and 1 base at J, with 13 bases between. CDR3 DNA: TGTGCCAGCAGCATATACAGGGCGGGCACAGATACGCAGTATTTT. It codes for CASSIYRAGTDTQYF.

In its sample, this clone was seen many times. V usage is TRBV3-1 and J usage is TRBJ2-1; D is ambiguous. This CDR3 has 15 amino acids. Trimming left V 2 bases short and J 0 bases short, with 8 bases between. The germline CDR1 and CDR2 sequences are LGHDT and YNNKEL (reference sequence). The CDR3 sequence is CASSQMVSSYNEQFF. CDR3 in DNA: TGTGCCAGCAGCCAAATGGTTTCCTCCTACAATGAGCAGTTCTTC.

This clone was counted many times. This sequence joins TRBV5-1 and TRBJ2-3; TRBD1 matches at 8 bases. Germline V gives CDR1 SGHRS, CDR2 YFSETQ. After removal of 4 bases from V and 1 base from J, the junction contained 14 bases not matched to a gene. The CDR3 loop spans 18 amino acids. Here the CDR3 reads CASSPNPGQARGTDTQYF. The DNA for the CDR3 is TGCGCCAGCAGCCCAAATCCGGGACAGGCTCGCGGCACAGATACGCAGTATTTT.

This CDR3 reads CASSRRTPPATDTQYF. For the CDR3, the DNA is TGTGCCAGCAGCCGAAGAACACCCCCCGCCACAGATACGCAGTATTTT. The genes are TRBV7-6 and TRBJ2-3; the D is unclear. The CDR3 has 16 amino acids. V was cut by 5 bases and J by 2 bases, with 17 bases left in between. Looked up from germline, CDR1 is SGHVS and CDR2 is FNYEAQ.

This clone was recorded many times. This chain's CDR3 is CASSYKGARNQPQHF. The CDR3 DNA is TGTGCCAGCAGCTATAAAGGGGCCCGCAATCAGCCCCAGCATTTT. V and J are TRBV7-2 and TRBJ1-5, with D possibly TRBD1 on 5 matching bases. The CDR3 length is 15 residues. Trimming shortened V by 4 bases and J by 2 bases, and 12 bases separated the two germline ends. Looked up from germline, CDR1 is SGHTA and CDR2 is FQGNSA.

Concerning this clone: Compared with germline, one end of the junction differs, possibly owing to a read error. The CDR3 region has the DNA TGTGCCAGTAGTTCAACCGGGACAGGGGTATACAATGATCAGTTCTTC. This sequence encodes CASSSTGTGVYNDQFF. The chain employs TRBV19 and TRBJ2-1, with TRBD1 matching over 10 bases. CDR3 length: 16 residues. Germline CDR1 reads LNHDA; CDR2 reads SQIVND (reference sequence).

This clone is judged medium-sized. The CDR3 region is CASSLTGLGGNTIYF. The CDR3 DNA is TGTGCCAGCAGTTTGACAGGGTTGGGAGGAAACACCATATATTTT. V and J are TRBV27 and TRBJ1-3, with 7 positions matching TRBD1. The junction had 6 bases not matched to a gene; V was cut back by 3 bases and J by 4 bases. The V gene's germline CDR1 is MNHEY and CDR2 SMNVEV (reference sequence). The CDR3 sequence is 15 residues long.